This T cell receptor beta chain was sequenced in a study of Graves' ophthalmopathy and Graves' hyperthyroidism. Regarding the study as a whole: The study's model predicted ophthalmopathy progression at 70.59% sensitivity and 72% to 85% specificity. A majority of expanded thyroid clonotypes exceeding 0.001 frequency were likewise present in blood.

There are many counts of this clonotype. Its matching antigen is unknown. Amplification of the TCR beta CDR3 regions used RNA transcripts (as template). The workflow started with a first-round RT-PCR run with HTBI primers and then moved on to a second-round multiplex PCR. TCRdb ran MiXCR on the multiplex PCR reads and lists one entry per CDR3 protein. The sample carries about 1.1 million distinct CDR3 sequences, around a third recorded once. V lost 9 bases, J lost 0 bases, and 12 bases lay in between. The CDR3 is made up of 14 amino acids. CDR1 and CDR2 from the germline V gene are LNHDA and SQIVND (reference sequence).

This sequence originates from an adult man with Graves' hyperthyroidism. Source material: peripheral blood or thyroid tissue (not recorded which). The genes are TRBV19 and TRBJ1-5; tentatively, D is TRBD1 (5 bases). CDR3: CASQGPHSNQPQHF. For the CDR3, the DNA is TGTGCCAGCCAGGGTCCCCATAGCAATCAGCCCCAGCATTTT. Using reference TRBV19 and TRBJ1-5 for the parts outside the CDR3, the full variable domain is DGGITQSPKYLFRKEGQNVTLSCEQNLNHDAMYWYRQDPGQGLRLIYYSQIVNDFQKGDIAEGYSVSREKKESFPLTVTSAQKNPTAFYLCASQGPHSNQPQHFGDGTRLSIL.